The present T cell receptor beta chain was sequenced within a study of human T cells and chemical hapten exposure. Study-level background: Patients got weekly scalp diphenylcyclopropenone doses over the approximately 24-week study.

CDR3 length: 13 residues. The V gene end was trimmed by 5 bases and the J gene end by 5 bases; junction bases not matched to a gene: 5. Germline V gene lookup returns CDR1 SQVTM and CDR2 ANQGSEA. Time point described: patch test 3, about 24 weeks after DPC sensitization. Regarding treatment: therapeutic diphenylcyclopropenone sensitization with weekly scalp DPC. The authors extracted total RNA from unfractionated whole blood. General study points: While controls formed fewer of them, expanded TCRs formed significantly more large CDR3 similarity clusters. With alopecia, donors may have immune responses unlike healthy people's.

On this clonotype: Its antigen is not identified.

TCRdb independently ran MiXCR on the RACE reads; one entry per CDR3 protein. The profile shows about 200,000 distinct CDR3 sequences, about 25% of them singletons. The chain employs TRBV29-1 and TRBJ2-1, with 8 nucleotides matching TRBD2. Here the sequenced sample was whole blood, taken in connection with sensitization to the hapten diphenylcyclopropenone (DPC). The source is a woman aged 40 to 50 with alopecia areata. Some clones in this sample may be carry-over from other donors' samples. The CDR3 nucleotides are TGCAGCGTTCGGAGCGGGGGACACAATGAGCAGTTCTTC. This encodes CSVRSGGHNEQFF.